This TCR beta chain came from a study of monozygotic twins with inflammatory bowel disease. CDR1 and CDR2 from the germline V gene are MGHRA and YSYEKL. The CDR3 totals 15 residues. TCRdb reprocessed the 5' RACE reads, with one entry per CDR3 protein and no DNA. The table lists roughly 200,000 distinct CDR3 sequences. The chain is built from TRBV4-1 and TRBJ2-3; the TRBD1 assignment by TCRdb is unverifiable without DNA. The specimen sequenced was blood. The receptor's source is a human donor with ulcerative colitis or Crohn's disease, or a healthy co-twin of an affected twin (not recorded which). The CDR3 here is CASSHQGAGTDTQYF.